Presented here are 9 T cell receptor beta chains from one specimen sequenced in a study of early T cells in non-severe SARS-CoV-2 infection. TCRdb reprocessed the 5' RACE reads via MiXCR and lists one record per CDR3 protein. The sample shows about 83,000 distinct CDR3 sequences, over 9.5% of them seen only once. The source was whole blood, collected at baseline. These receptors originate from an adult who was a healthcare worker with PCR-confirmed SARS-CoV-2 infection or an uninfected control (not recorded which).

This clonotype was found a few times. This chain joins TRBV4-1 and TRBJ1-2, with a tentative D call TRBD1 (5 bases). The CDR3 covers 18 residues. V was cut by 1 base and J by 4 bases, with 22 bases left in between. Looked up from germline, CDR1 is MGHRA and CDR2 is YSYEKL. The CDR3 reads CASSQGYGSGRATYGYTF. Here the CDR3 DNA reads TGCGCCAGCAGCCAAGGGTACGGCTCGGGCAGGGCGACCTATGGCTACACCTTC.

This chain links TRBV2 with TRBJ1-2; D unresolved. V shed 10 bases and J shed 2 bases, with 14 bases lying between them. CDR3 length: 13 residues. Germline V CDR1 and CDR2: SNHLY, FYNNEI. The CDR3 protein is CATRPLGNYGYTF. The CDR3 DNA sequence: TGTGCCACCAGACCCCTAGGGAACTATGGCTACACCTTC.

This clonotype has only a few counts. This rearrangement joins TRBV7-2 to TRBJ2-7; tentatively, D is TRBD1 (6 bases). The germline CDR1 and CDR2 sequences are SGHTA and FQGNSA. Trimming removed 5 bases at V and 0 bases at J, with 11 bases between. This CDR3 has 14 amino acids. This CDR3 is CASSPDRNSYEQYF. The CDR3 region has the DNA TGTGCCAGCAGCCCGGACAGAAACTCCTACGAGCAGTACTTC.

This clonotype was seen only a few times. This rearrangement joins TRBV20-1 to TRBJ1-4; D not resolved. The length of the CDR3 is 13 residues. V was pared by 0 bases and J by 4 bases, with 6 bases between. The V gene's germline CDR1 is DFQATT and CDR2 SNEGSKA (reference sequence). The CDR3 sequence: CSARDPSNEKLFF. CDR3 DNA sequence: TGCAGTGCTAGAGACCCCAGTAATGAAAAACTGTTTTTT.

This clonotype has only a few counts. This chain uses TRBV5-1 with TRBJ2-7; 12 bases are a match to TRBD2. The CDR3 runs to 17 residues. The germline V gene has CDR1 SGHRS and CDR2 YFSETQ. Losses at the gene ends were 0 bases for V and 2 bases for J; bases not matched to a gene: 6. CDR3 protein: CASSLGTSGALAYEQYF. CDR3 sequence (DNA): TGCGCCAGCAGCTTGGGGACTAGCGGGGCCCTCGCCTACGAGCAGTACTTC.

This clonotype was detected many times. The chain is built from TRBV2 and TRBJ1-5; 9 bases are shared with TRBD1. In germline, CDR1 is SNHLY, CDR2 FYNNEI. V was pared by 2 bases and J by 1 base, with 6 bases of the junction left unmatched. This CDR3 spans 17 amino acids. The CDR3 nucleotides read TGTGCCAGCAGTGAAATAGGGACAGGGAGGAGCAATCAGCCCCAGCATTTT. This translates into CASSEIGTGRSNQPQHF.

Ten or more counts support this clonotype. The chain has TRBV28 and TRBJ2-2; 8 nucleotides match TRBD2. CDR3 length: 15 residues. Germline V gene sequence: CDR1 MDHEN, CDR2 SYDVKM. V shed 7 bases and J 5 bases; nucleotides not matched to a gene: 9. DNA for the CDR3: TGTGCCAGCACCCCAGCGGGAGTGTGGACCGGGGAGCTGTTTTTT. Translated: CASTPAGVWTGELFF. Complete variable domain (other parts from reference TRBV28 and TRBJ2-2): DVKVTQSSRYLVKRTGEKVFLECVQDMDHENMFWYRQDPGLGLRLIYFSYDVKMKEKGDIPEGYSVSREKKERFSLILESASTNQTSMYLCASTPAGVWTGELFFGEGSRLTVL.

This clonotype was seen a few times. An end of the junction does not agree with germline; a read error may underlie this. The CDR3 nucleotides are TGTGCCAGCAGCCAAACTTTGGGACAGCAGGATTTT. The encoded protein is CASSQTLGQQDF. This chain links TRBV3-1 with TRBJ2-3; 7 nucleotides match TRBD1. Germline CDR1 and CDR2: LGHDT and YNNKEL (reference sequence). The CDR3 covers 12 residues.

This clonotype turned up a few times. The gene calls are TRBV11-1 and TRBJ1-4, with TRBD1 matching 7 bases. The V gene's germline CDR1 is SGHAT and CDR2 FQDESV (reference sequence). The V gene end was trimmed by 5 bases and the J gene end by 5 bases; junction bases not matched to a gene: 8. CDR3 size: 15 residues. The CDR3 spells CASSPGGRKNEKLFF. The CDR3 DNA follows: TGTGCCAGCAGCCCAGGGGGACGGAAGAATGAAAAACTGTTTTTT.